This T cell receptor beta chain emerged from a study of control samples from healthy donors and cancer patients. The germline gives CDR1 MDHEN, CDR2 SYDVKM. The ends were cut back, 6 bases at V and 1 base at J, with 6 bases in the middle. The CDR3 is 12 amino acids. This table comes from immunoSEQ multiplex PCR, and its TCRdb copy is limited to in-frame clones, with some not included. The table shows about 80,000 clones, with approximately 82% occurring only once. The origin of this receptor is a man aged 55 to 70 with head and neck cancer. The source material was PBMCs. The chain links TRBV28 to TRBJ1-2; D gene unclear. CDR3: CASRRVNYGYTF. CDR3 DNA: TGTGCCAGCAGGAGAGTTAACTATGGCTACACCTTC.